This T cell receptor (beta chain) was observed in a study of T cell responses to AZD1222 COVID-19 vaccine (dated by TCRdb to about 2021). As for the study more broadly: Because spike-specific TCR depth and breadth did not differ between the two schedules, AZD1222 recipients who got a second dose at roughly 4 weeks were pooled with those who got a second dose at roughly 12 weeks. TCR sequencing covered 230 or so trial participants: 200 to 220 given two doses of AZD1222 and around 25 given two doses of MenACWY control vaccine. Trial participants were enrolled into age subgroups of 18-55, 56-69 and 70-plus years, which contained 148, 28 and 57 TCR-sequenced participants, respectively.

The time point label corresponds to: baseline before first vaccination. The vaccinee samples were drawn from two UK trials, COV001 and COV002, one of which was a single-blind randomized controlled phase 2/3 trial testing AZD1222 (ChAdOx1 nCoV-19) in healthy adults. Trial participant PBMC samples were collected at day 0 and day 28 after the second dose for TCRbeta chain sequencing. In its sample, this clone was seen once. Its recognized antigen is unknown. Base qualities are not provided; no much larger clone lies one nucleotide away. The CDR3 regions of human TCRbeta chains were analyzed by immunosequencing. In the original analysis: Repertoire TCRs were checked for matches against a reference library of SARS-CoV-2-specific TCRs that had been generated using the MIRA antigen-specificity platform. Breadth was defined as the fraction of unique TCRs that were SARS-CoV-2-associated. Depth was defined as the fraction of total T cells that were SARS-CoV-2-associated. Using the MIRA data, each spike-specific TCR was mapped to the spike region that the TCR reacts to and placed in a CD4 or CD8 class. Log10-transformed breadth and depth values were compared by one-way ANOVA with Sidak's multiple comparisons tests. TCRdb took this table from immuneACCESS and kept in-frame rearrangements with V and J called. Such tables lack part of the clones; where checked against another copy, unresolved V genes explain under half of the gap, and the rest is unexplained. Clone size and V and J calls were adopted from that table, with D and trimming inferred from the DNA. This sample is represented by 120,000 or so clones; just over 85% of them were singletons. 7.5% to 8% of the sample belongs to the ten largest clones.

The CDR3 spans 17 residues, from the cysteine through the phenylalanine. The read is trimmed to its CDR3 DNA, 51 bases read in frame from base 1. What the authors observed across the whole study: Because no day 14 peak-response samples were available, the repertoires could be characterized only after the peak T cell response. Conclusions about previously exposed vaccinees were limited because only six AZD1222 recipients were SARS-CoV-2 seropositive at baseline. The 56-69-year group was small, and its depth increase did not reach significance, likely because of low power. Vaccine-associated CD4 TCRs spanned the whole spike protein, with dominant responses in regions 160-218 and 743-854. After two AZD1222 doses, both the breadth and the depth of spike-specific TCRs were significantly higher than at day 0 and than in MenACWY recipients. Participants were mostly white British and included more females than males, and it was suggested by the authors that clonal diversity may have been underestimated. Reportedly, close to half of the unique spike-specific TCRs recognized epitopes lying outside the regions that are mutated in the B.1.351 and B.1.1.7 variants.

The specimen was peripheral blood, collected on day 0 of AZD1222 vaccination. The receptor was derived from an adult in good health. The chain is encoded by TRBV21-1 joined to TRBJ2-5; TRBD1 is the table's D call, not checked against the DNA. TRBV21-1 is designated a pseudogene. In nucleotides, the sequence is TGTGCCAGCAGCAAAGTAATTGAGACAGGAAAACAAGAGACCCAGTACTTC. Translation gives CASSKVIETGKQETQYF.